The entry that follows covers one T cell receptor (beta chain) sequence. Antigen unknown. This sample stems from a study of T cells in Graves' hyperthyroidism and ophthalmopathy. Whole-study results and caveats: In the blood, most expanded thyroid clonotypes above 0.001 appeared as well. Researchers report that a 13 V-J model separated ophthalmopathy from stable hyperthyroidism.

Amplification of TCR beta CDR3 regions was performed using RNA transcripts as template. A first-round RT-PCR of the TCR CDR3 used the HTBI primer set. One entry per CDR3 protein results from TCRdb running MiXCR on the multiplex PCR reads. Among 550,000 to 600,000 distinct CDR3 sequences listed, approximately 44% were seen once. The CDR3 is made up of 15 amino acids. Germline V gives CDR1 MNHNS, CDR2 SASEGT. V gave up 6 bases and J gave up 5 bases, with 19 bases separating them. Sequencing input: peripheral blood or thyroid tissue (not recorded which). The sequence was obtained from an adult woman with Graves' disease, either hyperthyroidism or ophthalmopathy (not recorded which). This chain links TRBV6-1 with TRBJ2-5, with D hard to call. CDR3: CASSQGRFYEETQYF. Here the CDR3 DNA reads TGTGCCAGCAGCCAAGGACGGTTCTACGAGGAGACCCAGTACTTC.